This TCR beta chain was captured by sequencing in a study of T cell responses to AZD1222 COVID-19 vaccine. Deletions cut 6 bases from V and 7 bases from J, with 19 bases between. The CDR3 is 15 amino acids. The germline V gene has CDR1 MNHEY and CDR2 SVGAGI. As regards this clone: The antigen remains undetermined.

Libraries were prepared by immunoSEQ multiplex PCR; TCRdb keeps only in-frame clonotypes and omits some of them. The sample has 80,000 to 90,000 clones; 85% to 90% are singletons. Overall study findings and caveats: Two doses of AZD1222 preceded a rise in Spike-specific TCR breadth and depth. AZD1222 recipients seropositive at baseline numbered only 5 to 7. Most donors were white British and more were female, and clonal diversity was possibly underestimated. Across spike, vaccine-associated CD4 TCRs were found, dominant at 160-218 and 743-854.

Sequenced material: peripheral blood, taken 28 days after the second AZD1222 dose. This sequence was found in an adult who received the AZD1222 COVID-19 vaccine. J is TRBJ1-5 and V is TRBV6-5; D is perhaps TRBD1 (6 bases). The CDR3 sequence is CASSPVGGGGQPQHF. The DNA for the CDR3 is TGTGCCAGCAGCCCGGTGGGGGGGGGCGGACAGCCCCAGCATTTT.